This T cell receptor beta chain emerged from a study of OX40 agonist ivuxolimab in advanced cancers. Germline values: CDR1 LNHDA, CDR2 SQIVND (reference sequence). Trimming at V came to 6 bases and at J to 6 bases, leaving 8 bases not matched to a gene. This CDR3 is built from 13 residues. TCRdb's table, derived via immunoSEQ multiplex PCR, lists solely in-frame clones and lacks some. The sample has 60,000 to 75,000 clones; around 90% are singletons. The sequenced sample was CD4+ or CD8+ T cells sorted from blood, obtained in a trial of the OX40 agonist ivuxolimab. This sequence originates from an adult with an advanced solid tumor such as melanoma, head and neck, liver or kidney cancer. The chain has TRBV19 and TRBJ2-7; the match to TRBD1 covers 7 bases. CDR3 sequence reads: CASRGSTGVEQYF. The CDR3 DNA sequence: TGTGCCAGTAGAGGGAGTACAGGGGTCGAGCAGTACTTC.